This passage covers 27 T cell receptor beta chains from one sample sequenced in a study of Graves' ophthalmopathy and Graves' hyperthyroidism. RNA transcripts were the template, and TCR beta CDR3 regions were amplified from them. HTBI primers were used in a first-round RT-PCR, which preceded a second-round multiplex PCR. TCRdb ran MiXCR on the multiplex PCR reads and lists one entry per CDR3 protein. The data contain some 520,000 distinct CDR3 sequences, under 15% of them singletons. Sequenced sample: blood. These receptors were taken from a woman in her thirties with Graves' ophthalmopathy.

Many counts were recorded for this clonotype. This chain connects TRBV7-9 to TRBJ2-5; maybe TRBD2 (5 bases). The V and J ends lost 5 bases and 2 bases respectively, with 15 bases between them. In germline, CDR1 is SEHNR, CDR2 FQNEAQ (reference sequence). The CDR3 spans 15 residues. The CDR3 reads CASSREGGWQETQYF. As DNA, the CDR3 is TGTGCCAGCAGCCGAGAGGGCGGGTGGCAAGAGACCCAGTACTTC.

On this clonotype: Being one base from a much bigger clone, this may be a read error. The rearrangement uses TRBV6-1 and TRBJ2-7; D remains unclear. This CDR3 has 10 residues. The V gene's germline CDR1 is MNHNS and CDR2 SASEGT. The CDR3 reads CVSRRSEQYF. DNA for the CDR3: TGTGTCAGCAGACGCAGCGAGCAGTACTTC.

This clonotype was found many times. This chain links TRBV5-6 with TRBJ1-2, with D perhaps TRBD1 (5 bases). The CDR3 sequence is 13 residues long. Germline CDR1 is SGHDT and CDR2 is YYEEEE. Trimming removed 4 bases at V and 4 bases at J, with 11 bases between. The CDR3, as DNA: TGTGCCAGCAGCCACGACAGTACCTATGGCTACACCTTC. It codes for CASSHDSTYGYTF.

This clonotype was counted many times. The chain is built from TRBV6-5 and TRBJ1-5; 7 positions agree with TRBD1. This CDR3 is built from 15 residues. The junction had 9 bases not matched to a gene; V was cut back by 6 bases and J by 4 bases. Per germline, CDR1 MNHEY and CDR2 SVGAGI. In DNA form, the CDR3 reads TGTGCCAGCAGGGGGGACAGATCCCCAAATCAGCCCCAGCATTTT. Translation: CASRGDRSPNQPQHF.

This clonotype was counted at least ten times. The chain links TRBV13 to TRBJ1-6; D is ambiguous. V dropped 7 bases and J dropped 8 bases, with 12 bases sitting between them. Germline CDR1 is PRHDT and CDR2 is FYEKMQ (reference sequence). The CDR3 is made up of 13 amino acids. The CDR3 nucleotides are TGTGCCAGCACCCCAGGCTGGGATTCACCCCTCCACTTT. Protein product: CASTPGWDSPLHF.

In this sample, this clonotype turned up a few times. The CDR3 coding sequence is TGTGCCAGCAGTCGAACCAGGGCGAACACTGAAGCTTTCTTT. It codes for CASSRTRANTEAFF. The chain has TRBV12-3 or TRBV12-4 and TRBJ1-1; D perhaps matches TRBD1 (5 bases). Trimming took off 5 bases at V and 1 base at J, with 11 bases between the two ends. The CDR3 has 14 residues.

In its sample, this clonotype was seen a few times. The rearrangement joins TRBV7-9 to TRBJ1-5, with D maybe TRBD1 (5 bases). The V and J ends lost 4 bases and 4 bases respectively, with 14 bases between them. Germline V gene data show CDR1 as SEHNR and CDR2 as FQNEAQ (reference sequence). CDR3 length equals 15 residues. The CDR3 spells CASSSEGVGNQPQHF. The CDR3 coding sequence is TGTGCCAGCAGCTCAGAAGGGGTCGGGAATCAGCCCCAGCATTTT.

Many counts were recorded for this clonotype. The chain combines TRBV7-9 with TRBJ1-5; D is possibly TRBD1 (5 bases). The V gene's germline CDR1 is SEHNR and CDR2 FQNEAQ (reference sequence). The V end lost 5 bases, the J end lost 3 bases, and 14 bases lay between the germline ends. This CDR3 has 15 amino acids. The CDR3 region has the DNA TGTGCCAGCAGCCCTGGGGGAGGCATCAATCAGCCCCAGCATTTT. As protein: CASSPGGGINQPQHF.

This clonotype has a count of ten or more. The V call is TRBV30, the J call TRBJ1-6; perhaps TRBD1 as D (6 bases). The CDR3 spans 15 residues. Germline V gene lookup returns CDR1 GTSNPN and CDR2 SVGIG (reference sequence). V shed 5 bases and J shed 10 bases, with 21 bases lying between them. The CDR3 loop reads CAWDRLGARRSPLHF. DNA of the CDR3: TGTGCCTGGGACAGACTGGGGGCACGGAGGTCACCCCTCCACTTT. Full variable domain (missing parts from reference TRBV30 and TRBJ1-6): SQTIHQWPATLVQPVGSPLSLECTVEGTSNPNLYWYRQAAGRGLQLLFYSVGIGQISSEVPQNLSASRPQDRQFILSSKKLLLSDSGFYLCAWDRLGARRSPLHFGNGTRLTVT.

The chain couples TRBV10-1 to TRBJ2-7; 7 nucleotides align to TRBD1. This CDR3 is built from 15 residues. Per the germline V gene, CDR1 is WNHNN and CDR2 is SYGVQD (reference sequence). Trimming cost V 5 bases and J 0 bases; bases outside gene matches: 7. In DNA, the CDR3 is TGCGCCAGCAGTCCTTCAGGGGGATTCTCCTACGAGCAGTACTTC. It yields the protein CASSPSGGFSYEQYF.

This clonotype was found many times. The chain uses TRBV12-3 or TRBV12-4 and TRBJ2-5; D unresolved. V dropped 7 bases and J dropped 4 bases, with 13 bases sitting between them. The CDR3 totals 13 residues. CDR3 DNA sequence: TGTGCCAGCACCAGTAACGGACGAGAGACCCAGTACTTC. This codes for CASTSNGRETQYF.

This clonotype showed up many times. This chain joins TRBV6-1 and TRBJ2-7; D unresolved. Germline CDR1 is MNHNS and CDR2 is SASEGT. The V end was cut by 2 bases, the J end by 6 bases, with 14 bases between. The CDR3 spans 14 residues. The CDR3 loop reads CASSESMALSEQYF. CDR3 DNA sequence: TGTGCCAGCAGTGAATCGATGGCCCTCTCCGAGCAGTACTTC.

This clonotype has a count of ten or more. The chain links TRBV9 to TRBJ1-2; D not resolved. CDR1 is SGDLS, CDR2 YYNGEE, per germline. V was trimmed by 1 base and J by 7 bases, leaving 11 bases between them. CDR3 length: 13 residues. The CDR3: CASSVSTSGGYTF. CDR3 nucleotide sequence: TGTGCCAGCAGCGTATCCACTTCGGGTGGCTACACCTTC. The full variable domain, rest sourced from reference TRBV9 and TRBJ1-2, is DSGVTQTPKHLITATGQRVTLRCSPRSGDLSVYWYQQSLDQGLQFLIQYYNGEERAKGNILERFSAQQFPDLHSELNLSSLELGDSALYFCASSVSTSGGYTFGSGTRLTVV.

In its sample, this clonotype was seen a few times. The chain employs TRBV3-1 and TRBJ2-7; TRBD2 agrees at 8 bases. The CDR3 is 16 amino acids. V gave up 4 bases and J gave up 1 base; unmatched junction bases: 9. Germline V gene data show CDR1 as LGHDT and CDR2 as YNNKEL (reference sequence). CDR3 coding DNA: TGTGCCAGCAGCCTCCGGACTAGCCGTTATTCCTACGAGCAGTACTTC. As protein: CASSLRTSRYSYEQYF.

This clonotype was seen repeatedly, ten times or more. The rearrangement joins TRBV5-1 to TRBJ2-7; TRBD1 matches at 8 bases. This CDR3 has 14 amino acids. The ends lost 4 bases at V and 4 bases at J; junction bases unmatched: 7. Germline loops: CDR1 SGHRS, CDR2 YFSETQ. The DNA of the CDR3 is TGCGCCAGCAGCGACAGGGGTTTCGCGTACGAGCAGTACTTC. This codes for CASSDRGFAYEQYF.

The table lists this clonotype with many counts. The V and J genes are TRBV28 and TRBJ2-7; D is possibly TRBD1 (6 bases). Trimming stripped 7 bases from V and 0 bases from J, with 16 bases between. CDR3 length: 15 amino acids. CDR1 and CDR2 from the germline V gene are MDHEN and SYDVKM. CDR3 loop: CASINRAIGSYEQYF. Written as DNA, the CDR3 is TGTGCCAGCATCAACAGGGCAATTGGCTCCTACGAGCAGTACTTC. Looking up the rest from reference TRBV28 and TRBJ2-7 gives the full variable domain: DVKVTQSSRYLVKRTGEKVFLECVQDMDHENMFWYRQDPGLGLRLIYFSYDVKMKEKGDIPEGYSVSREKKERFSLILESASTNQTSMYLCASINRAIGSYEQYFGPGTRLTVT.

The sample holds many counts of this clonotype. This chain connects TRBV28 to TRBJ1-2, with TRBD1 matching over 7 bases. V lost 7 bases, J lost 5 bases, and 4 bases stayed unmatched. CDR1 MDHEN and CDR2 SYDVKM come from the germline V gene. The CDR3 extends over 12 amino acids. The CDR3 DNA follows: TGTGCCAGCACCGGGACAGCATATGGCTACACCTTC. As protein: CASTGTAYGYTF.

The sample holds many counts of this clonotype. The genes are TRBV20-1 and TRBJ2-4, with TRBD2 identical over 9 bases. CDR3 length: 15 residues. Germline loops: CDR1 DFQATT, CDR2 SNEGSKA (reference sequence). Trimming at V came to 1 base and at J to 7 bases, leaving 8 bases not matched to a gene. As DNA, the CDR3 is TGCAGTGCTAGAGGGGCGGGAGGGCCTCGTAACATTCAGTACTTC. It specifies CSARGAGGPRNIQYF.

This clonotype was observed a few times. CDR3 amino acids: CASSEAQNTGELFF. As DNA, the CDR3 is TGCGCCAGCAGTGAGGCACAGAACACCGGGGAGCTGTTTTTT. The V and J genes are TRBV10-1 and TRBJ2-2; D unclear. This CDR3 is built from 14 residues. V lost 2 bases and J 1 base, leaving 5 bases between the germline ends. The germline gives CDR1 WNHNN, CDR2 SYGVQD (reference sequence).

This clonotype was recorded many times. CDR3 in amino acids: CASSRGGARRGNQPQHF. CDR3 nucleotides: TGTGCCAGCAGTCGGGGTGGGGCCCGACGGGGCAATCAGCCCCAGCATTTT. The chain has TRBV12-3 or TRBV12-4 and TRBJ1-5, with D maybe TRBD1 (5 bases). V was pared by 5 bases and J by 2 bases, with 19 bases between. CDR3 size: 17 residues.

Comments on this clonotype: At one of its ends the junction is not consistent with the germline gene, which may arise from a read error. The rearrangement joins TRBV20-1 to TRBJ2-7; TRBD2 might be the D (5 bases). The CDR3 runs 14 residues. Germline-derived CDR1 and CDR2 are DFQATT and SNEGSKA (reference sequence). The CDR3 here is CSARRALISYDQYF. The CDR3 nucleotides are TGCAGTGCTCGGCGGGCCCTAATCTCGTACGATCAGTACTTC.

This clonotype came up many times. The V and J genes are TRBV6-5 and TRBJ1-1; no clear D. CDR3 length: 14 amino acids. The germline V and J ends were trimmed by 2 bases and 2 bases, with 9 bases remaining between them. In germline, CDR1 is MNHEY, CDR2 SVGAGI. This CDR3 reads CASSYRHVNTEAFF. The CDR3 DNA reads as TGTGCCAGCAGTTACCGGCACGTCAACACTGAAGCTTTCTTT.

This clonotype was observed a few times. The chain links TRBV6-5 to TRBJ2-5, with 9 bases that match TRBD1. V trimming: 10 bases; J trimming: 5 bases; junction bases outside the gene matches: 5. The germline CDR1 and CDR2 sequences are MNHEY and SVGAGI. The length of the CDR3 is 12 residues. Written as DNA, the CDR3 is TGTGCCACCACAGGGGGCTGGGAGACCCAGTACTTC. Amino acids: CATTGGWETQYF.

This clonotype was observed many times. The V gene is TRBV4-1, the J gene TRBJ1-5; no firm D call. Trimming took 0 bases from V and 6 from J, leaving 12 bases between them. Germline loops: CDR1 MGHRA, CDR2 YSYEKL. The CDR3 is made up of 15 amino acids. As DNA, the CDR3 is TGCGCCAGCAGCCAAGAAGGAGGGAAGGGTCAGCCCCAGCATTTT. This gives the protein CASSQEGGKGQPQHF.

This sequence joins TRBV11-3 and TRBJ2-2; D is perhaps TRBD1 (6 bases). The CDR3 has 15 residues. Deletions cut 5 bases from V and 5 bases from J, with 15 bases between. CDR1 is SGHNT and CDR2 is YENEEA in the germline V gene. The CDR3 nucleotides are TGTGCCAGCAGCGATCGACAGGCGGGTACCGGGGAGCTGTTTTTT. As protein: CASSDRQAGTGELFF.

This clonotype appeared a few times. CDR3 nucleotide sequence: TGTGCCATCAGGGCCGTCAACACCGGGGAGCTGTTTTTT. This sequence encodes CAIRAVNTGELFF. The chain joins TRBV10-3 to TRBJ2-2, with D uncertain. Germline loops: CDR1 ENHRY, CDR2 SYGVKD. Trimming took 6 bases from V and 2 from J, leaving 7 bases between them. This CDR3 is built from 13 residues.

This clonotype was recorded many times. The genes are TRBV4-2 and TRBJ1-5; 7 bases map to TRBD1. The trim removed 0 bases at V and 4 bases at J, leaving 3 bases unmatched. The CDR3 length is 15 residues. Germline V gives CDR1 LGHNA, CDR2 YNFKEQ. CDR3 sequence reads: CASSQELGQNQPQHF. In DNA form, the CDR3 reads TGTGCCAGCAGCCAAGAGTTGGGACAGAATCAGCCCCAGCATTTT.